Below, 10 T cell receptor beta chains from the same sample are listed, as sequenced in a study of T cell responses to AZD1222 COVID-19 vaccine (dated by TCRdb to the early 2020s). Read against the paper, the sample's time point label means: about 28 days (+/-7) after the second vaccine dose. Libraries came from the immunoSEQ multiplex PCR assay. As stored in TCRdb, this immuneACCESS dataset retains in-frame rearrangements with V and J assigned. A fraction of the clones does not appear; measured against another copy, unresolved V genes explain less than half of the discrepancy, and the remainder lacks a known reason. The sample table contains around 54,000 clones; only one count was recorded for approximately 86% of them. Around 7% of the sample is taken by the ten largest. Sequenced here: peripheral blood, sampled 28 days after the second AZD1222 dose. All receptors come from an adult who received the AZD1222 COVID-19 vaccine.

This rearrangement joins TRBV6-5 to TRBJ1-1; D gene unclear. CDR3 length equals 14 residues. In germline, CDR1 is MNHEY, CDR2 SVGAGI. V gave up 6 bases and J gave up 0 bases, with 11 bases separating them. The CDR3 sequence: CASRTQELNTEAFF. CDR3 bases: TGTGCCAGCAGAACCCAGGAGCTGAACACTGAAGCTTTCTTT.

CDR3: CASISGTFAQETQYF. In DNA form, the CDR3 reads TGTGCCAGCATCTCGGGGACTTTTGCCCAAGAGACCCAGTACTTC. The V and J genes are TRBV6-5 and TRBJ2-5; D is perhaps TRBD2 (6 bases). The CDR3 sequence is 15 residues long. With 7 bases removed from V and 1 base from J, the gap between germline ends came to 16 bases. CDR1 MNHEY and CDR2 SVGAGI come from the germline V gene.

The CDR3 coding sequence is TGTGCCAGCAGCCTGGACAGCTTAGCTAACTATGGCTACACCTTC. Residues: CASSLDSLANYGYTF. The chain uses TRBV7-2 and TRBJ1-2; D is perhaps TRBD1 (6 bases). The CDR3 contains 15 residues. Germline V CDR1 and CDR2: SGHTA, FQGNSA. V was trimmed by 5 bases and J by 0 bases, leaving 13 bases between them.

The gene calls are TRBV30 and TRBJ2-7; 10 nucleotides line up with TRBD1. This CDR3 has 13 amino acids. Germline trimming cut 5 bases from V and 6 bases from J; bases unmatched to any gene: 7. Germline V gene lookup returns CDR1 GTSNPN and CDR2 SVGIG (reference sequence). CDR3 amino acids: CAWEGQGTLEQYF. In DNA, the CDR3 is TGTGCCTGGGAGGGACAGGGGACCCTCGAGCAGTACTTC.

This rearrangement joins TRBV7-9 to TRBJ2-7; 8 nucleotides match TRBD1. The CDR3 runs to 14 residues. Germline V lookup: CDR1 SEHNR, CDR2 FQNEAQ (reference sequence). V gave up 1 base and J gave up 1 base; unmatched junction bases: 0. CDR3 residues: CASSLGTGSYEQYF. The CDR3 region has the DNA TGTGCCAGCAGCTTAGGGACAGGGTCCTACGAGCAGTACTTC.

In nucleotides, the CDR3 is TGCAGCGTCCCCGGGACTAGCGGGGTTTGGGGTGAGCAGTTCTTC. The encoded protein is CSVPGTSGVWGEQFF. The rearrangement joins TRBV29-1 to TRBJ2-1, with 13 bases that match TRBD2. Germline V gene lookup returns CDR1 SQVTM and CDR2 ANQGSEA. The CDR3 has 15 residues. Losses at the gene ends were 6 bases for V and 9 bases for J; bases not matched to a gene: 11.

V and J are TRBV6-5 and TRBJ2-5; 13 bases align to TRBD2. The CDR3 covers 13 residues. Germline V lookup: CDR1 MNHEY, CDR2 SVGAGI. V gave up 11 bases and J gave up 4 bases; unmatched junction bases: 4. CDR3 DNA sequence: TGTGCCTCCCGACTAGCGGGAGGAGAGACCCAGTACTTC. This gives the protein CASRLAGGETQYF.

To note about this clone: A read error may account for a junction end that differs from germline. V is TRBV7-7 and J is TRBJ2-3; 9 bases agree with TRBD1. CDR1 is SSHAT and CDR2 is FNYEAQ in the germline V gene (reference sequence). CDR3 length: 15 residues. CDR3 sequence: CASSTGTGTADTQYF. The DNA for the CDR3 is TGTGCTAGCAGTACCGGGACAGGGACGGCAGATACGCAGTATTTT.

The rearrangement links TRBV11-3 to TRBJ2-2; D perhaps matches TRBD2 (7 bases). V lost 5 bases to trimming and J lost 5 bases, with 15 bases between them. The length of the CDR3 is 15 residues. CDR1 SGHNT and CDR2 YENEEA come from the germline V gene. As DNA, the CDR3 is TGTGCCAGCAGCCGCCGGGGGGCCGATACCGGGGAGCTGTTTTTT. Translating gives CASSRRGADTGELFF. Supplemented by reference TRBV11-3 and TRBJ2-2, the full variable domain reads EAGVVQSPRYKIIEKKQPVAFWCNPISGHNTLYWYLQNLGQGPELLIRYENEEAVDDSQLPKDRFSAERLKGVDSTLKIQPAELGDSAVYLCASSRRGADTGELFFGEGSRLTVL.

The table lists this clone with a count of one. The chain uses TRBV6-4 and TRBJ2-1; D unresolved. Germline lookup yields CDR1 MRHNA and CDR2 SNTAGT. V was shortened by 2 bases and J by 4 bases, with 3 bases between the two germline ends. The CDR3 runs 12 residues. CDR3 in amino acids: CASSDLYNEQFF. DNA for the CDR3: TGTGCCAGCAGTGACCTTTACAATGAGCAGTTCTTC.